This TCR beta chain was profiled in a study of T cell responses to AZD1222 COVID-19 vaccine. Study-wide results and limits: Spike-specific TCRs gained breadth and depth after people received two AZD1222 doses. Clonal diversity was possibly underestimated; the donors were predominantly white British and more often female.

After removal of 3 bases from V and 2 bases from J, the junction contained 10 bases not matched to a gene. Germline V gives CDR1 SNHLY, CDR2 FYNNEI. CDR3 size: 17 residues. Regarding this clone: As yet, its antigen is unknown.

Data came from immunoSEQ multiplex PCR; TCRdb stores just in-frame clones and leaves some out. The table shows tens of thousands of clones, with 60% to 85% occurring only once. The source material was peripheral blood, sampled on day 0 of AZD1222 vaccination. This clonotype was sampled from an adult in good health. The chain has TRBV2 and TRBJ2-7, with TRBD2 matching over 10 bases. The CDR3 is CASSETLGTSGTYEQYF. CDR3 coding DNA: TGTGCCAGCAGTGAGACTCTCGGAACTAGCGGGACCTACGAGCAGTACTTC. Looking up the rest from reference TRBV2 and TRBJ2-7 gives the full variable domain: EPEVTQTPSHQVTQMGQEVILRCVPISNHLYFYWYRQILGQKVEFLVSFYNNEISEKSEIFDDQFSVERPDGSNFTLKIRSTKLEDSAMYFCASSETLGTSGTYEQYFGPGTRLTVT.